This TCR beta chain is from a study of blood T cell repertoires in COVID-19. In the study overall: Samples representing acute and convalescent COVID-19 were sourced from the United States, Italy and Spain.

The trim removed 3 bases at V and 3 bases at J, leaving 7 bases unmatched. The CDR3 contains 14 residues. Germline V gene sequence: CDR1 SQVTM, CDR2 ANQGSEA. Sequencing used immunoSEQ multiplex PCR; TCRdb keeps in-frame clones, though not all of them. Here the sample spans roughly 100,000 clones, about 80% being singletons. The J gene is TRBJ2-5, the V gene TRBV29-1, with 7 nucleotides matching TRBD1. This TCR derives from a human donor in a cohort sampled during active COVID-19. Source material: peripheral blood. The chain's CDR3 is CSVDWTGPEETQYF. CDR3 DNA sequence: TGCAGCGTTGATTGGACAGGACCTGAAGAGACCCAGTACTTC.